The 29 T cell receptor beta chains given below trace back to one sample, sequenced in a study of T cell clusters in autoimmune cytopenias. Each sample's input was 250 ng genomic DNA, 38,000 or so genome equivalents. Multiplex touch-down PCR amplified TRB using TRB-A and TRB-B pools in one tube. Each CDR3 protein gets one entry in TCRdb, which reprocessed the multiplex PCR reads and gives no DNA. The sample table sets out 5,500 to 6,500 distinct CDR3 sequences. Another study also made use of these data, one on T cell repertoires in aging, cancer and after chemotherapy.

The sample taken for sequencing was peripheral blood. Source of these receptors: a human donor in good health.

The rearrangement joins TRBV6-5 to TRBJ1-2; TCRdb's D call of TRBD1 is untestable without DNA. The CDR3 loop spans 14 amino acids. The V gene's germline CDR1 is MNHEY and CDR2 SVGAGI. The CDR3 protein is CASSYGGRFYGYTF.

This rearrangement joins TRBV30 to TRBJ2-3; TCRdb outputs TRBD2, but without DNA this stays unchecked. CDR3 length: 16 amino acids. Germline loops: CDR1 GTSNPN, CDR2 SVGIG (reference sequence). CDR3 region: CAWSRTRVIGTDTQYF. The full variable domain, rest sourced from reference TRBV30 and TRBJ2-3, is SQTIHQWPATLVQPVGSPLSLECTVEGTSNPNLYWYRQAAGRGLQLLFYSVGIGQISSEVPQNLSASRPQDRQFILSSKKLLLSDSGFYLCAWSRTRVIGTDTQYFGPGTRLTVL.

The rearrangement joins TRBV5-6 to TRBJ1-4; TCRdb names TRBD1, which stays unverified in the absence of DNA. This CDR3 comprises 18 residues. The germline CDR1 and CDR2 sequences are SGHDT and YYEEEE. CDR3 in amino acids: CASSLYVRQGSSNEKLFF.

The J gene is TRBJ2-2, the V gene TRBV19; TCRdb's D gene call, TRBD2, goes unchecked for lack of DNA. Germline CDR1 LNHDA, CDR2 SQIVND (reference sequence). This CDR3 is 16 amino acids long. CDR3 region: CASSQIAGEDTGELFF.

Its frequency marks this clonotype as medium-sized (0.01 to 0.1%). The CDR3 sequence is CASSYGLAGGSDTQYF. This chain uses TRBV5-5 with TRBJ2-3. CDR1 is SGHKS and CDR2 is YYEKEE in the germline V gene (reference sequence). This CDR3 spans 16 amino acids.

This clonotype ranks as medium-sized (0.01 to 0.1%) in terms of frequency. The rearrangement joins TRBV7-2 to TRBJ2-6. The CDR3 covers 16 residues. Germline assignment: CDR1 SGHTA and CDR2 FQGNSA. The CDR3 reads CASSFERVSGTNVLTF.

The V and J genes are TRBV27 and TRBJ1-1; TCRdb calls TRBD1, which cannot be checked without DNA. The length of the CDR3 is 12 residues. CDR1 MNHEY and CDR2 SMNVEV come from the germline V gene (reference sequence). CDR3 sequence reads: CASSLNGGEAFF.

The chain couples TRBV6-6 to TRBJ1-3. The germline V gene encodes CDR1 MNHNY and CDR2 SVGAGI (reference sequence). CDR3 size: 14 residues. CDR3 loop: CASSQTPDGNTIYF.

The chain links TRBV6-4 to TRBJ2-1. From germline, CDR1 is MRHNA and CDR2 SNTAGT. The CDR3 is 12 amino acids. CDR3 protein: CASSEGTGEQFF.

This clonotype is identified as medium-sized from frequency. V usage is TRBV19 and J usage is TRBJ1-5. Germline assignment: CDR1 LNHDA and CDR2 SQIVND (reference sequence). The CDR3 is 15 residues long. CDR3: CASNSDRNSNQPQHF.

V and J are TRBV5-6 and TRBJ1-1. The germline V gene encodes CDR1 SGHDT and CDR2 YYEEEE. The CDR3 loop spans 12 amino acids. The CDR3 region is CASSLGTTEAFF.

The rearrangement links TRBV7-6 to TRBJ2-3; TCRdb selects TRBD2, and the lack of DNA leaves this call unchecked. The CDR3 contains 16 residues. Germline-derived CDR1 and CDR2 are SGHVS and FNYEAQ. CDR3 sequence reads: CASSLTSGQSTDTQYF.

The rearrangement joins TRBV5-6 to TRBJ1-3; TCRdb's D call, TRBD1, is unchecked because there is no DNA. From germline, CDR1 is SGHDT and CDR2 YYEEEE. CDR3 length: 16 residues. The CDR3 here is CASSLVAGDSGNTIYF.

The genes are TRBV7-2 and TRBJ1-4. The CDR3 is 14 amino acids. Germline values: CDR1 SGHTA, CDR2 FQGNSA. The CDR3 loop reads CASRPAHTNEKLFF.

V and J are TRBV5-6 and TRBJ2-3; TCRdb designates TRBD2, a call that cannot be tested without DNA. CDR1 is SGHDT and CDR2 is YYEEEE in the germline V gene. The CDR3 covers 16 residues. This CDR3 reads CASSTGTSGGVDTQYF. The full variable domain, its missing parts supplied by reference TRBV5-6 and TRBJ2-3, is DAGVTQSPTHLIKTRGQQVTLRCSPKSGHDTVSWYQQALGQGPQFIFQYYEEEERQRGNFPDRFSGHQFPNYSSELNVNALLLGDSALYLCASSTGTSGGVDTQYFGPGTRLTVL.

Its frequency marks this clonotype as medium-sized. The chain has TRBV19 and TRBJ2-5; the D gene TCRdb calls, TRBD1, cannot be checked with no DNA. There are 15 residues in the CDR3. Germline CDR1 reads LNHDA; CDR2 reads SQIVND (reference sequence). CDR3 region: CASTSTAQGWETQYF.

The chain joins TRBV5-1 to TRBJ2-3; as DNA is missing, the TRBD1 call by TCRdb cannot be tested. CDR3 length: 16 residues. The V gene's germline CDR1 is SGHRS and CDR2 YFSETQ. CDR3: CASSLSGTAVTDTQYF.

This clonotype shows up as medium-sized (0.01 to 0.1%) by frequency. J is TRBJ2-1 and V is TRBV29-1; TCRdb's D gene call, TRBD2, goes unchecked for lack of DNA. The CDR3 is made up of 15 amino acids. Germline V gene lookup returns CDR1 SQVTM and CDR2 ANQGSEA. CDR3 region: CSVDGNSGSRNEQFF.

This clonotype shows up as medium-sized (0.01 to 0.1%) by frequency. The chain combines TRBV27 with TRBJ2-3. The V gene's germline CDR1 is MNHEY and CDR2 SMNVEV (reference sequence). There are 14 residues in the CDR3. The CDR3 reads CASSLYFELGEQYF.

The rearrangement uses TRBV5-5 and TRBJ1-1; TCRdb's D call, TRBD1, is unchecked because there is no DNA. The CDR3 has 15 amino acids. CDR1 is SGHKS and CDR2 is YYEKEE in the germline V gene (reference sequence). The CDR3 region is CASSPWTAMNTEAFF.

This clonotype is deemed medium-sized by its frequency. The genes are TRBV5-4 and TRBJ1-2; the TCRdb D gene call, TRBD1, has no DNA to confirm it. This CDR3 region has 15 residues. CDR1 and CDR2 (germline): SGHNT, YYREEE (reference sequence). The CDR3 spells CASSAGQGRNDGYTF.

The genes are TRBV7-9 and TRBJ1-5; TCRdb outputs TRBD1, but without DNA this stays unchecked. CDR3 size: 12 residues. Germline assignment: CDR1 SEHNR and CDR2 FQNEAQ (reference sequence). Here the CDR3 reads CASRQGTGAQHF.

The rearrangement joins TRBV7-9 to TRBJ1-4. The CDR3 spans 11 residues. In germline, CDR1 is SEHNR, CDR2 FQNEAQ (reference sequence). This CDR3 is CASSFLEKLFF.

The chain uses TRBV12-3 or TRBV12-4 and TRBJ2-7. The length of the CDR3 is 13 residues. CDR3 residues: CASSSTRPYEQYF.

The chain recombines TRBV19 with TRBJ1-1. In germline, CDR1 is LNHDA, CDR2 SQIVND (reference sequence). This CDR3 contains 15 residues. CDR3 amino acids: CASSTEWEGDIEAFF.

By frequency, this clonotype is medium-sized. The chain has TRBV7-6 and TRBJ2-1; absent DNA, TCRdb's TRBD1 call cannot be checked. Per the germline V gene, CDR1 is SGHVS and CDR2 is FNYEAQ. The CDR3 totals 16 residues. This chain's CDR3 is CASSLDGRGGYNEQFF. Full variable domain (remainder filled in from reference TRBV7-6 and TRBJ2-1): GAGVSQSPRYKVTKRGQDVALRCDPISGHVSLYWYRQALGQGPEFLTYFNYEAQQDKSGLPNDRFSAERPEGSISTLTIQRTEQRDSAMYRCASSLDGRGGYNEQFFGPGTRLTVL.

This clonotype is classed as medium-sized by frequency. The genes are TRBV15 and TRBJ1-2. CDR1 is LNHNV, CDR2 YYDKDF, per germline (reference sequence). This CDR3 spans 13 amino acids. CDR3 in amino acids: CATSRESAYGYTF. Drawing the rest from reference TRBV15 and TRBJ1-2, the complete variable domain is DAMVIQNPRYQVTQFGKPVTLSCSQTLNHNVMYWYQQKSSQAPKLLFHYYDKDFNNEADTPDNFQSRRPNTSFCFLDIRSPGLGDTAMYLCATSRESAYGYTFGSGTRLTVV.

The chain couples TRBV6-1 to TRBJ1-4. CDR1 is MNHNS and CDR2 is SASEGT in the germline V gene. The CDR3 has 14 amino acids. The CDR3 region is CASSEGGVNEKLFF.

The chain has TRBV10-3 and TRBJ1-1; TCRdb reports TRBD1, a call that lacks DNA to check it against. The CDR3 sequence is 16 residues long. Germline V gives CDR1 ENHRY, CDR2 SYGVKD. CDR3 protein: CAITPGRGAGATEAFF.